This T cell receptor (beta chain) appears in the sequencing data of a study of regulatory T cells in long-lasting Graves disease. About the research overall: Patients met the persistent Graves' disease definition after over 5 years of antithyroid drugs with positive TSH receptor antibodies. Notes on the study in general: Relative to new patients (around 1,000), persistent patients exhibited greater sharing of public clonotypes (approximately 3,000).

This clonotype was recorded at least ten times. The antigen is not known. Regarding time point: persistent/refractory GD, antithyroid drugs over 5 years with positive TRAb. RNA isolated from PBMCs was used to make the TCR library. This CDR3 has 14 residues. V dropped 8 bases and J dropped 1 base, with 14 bases sitting between them. The germline gives CDR1 MNHNS, CDR2 SASEGT. Researchers made TCR beta libraries by using iRepertoire HTBI primers and running Arm-PCR on CDR3 regions. MiXCR, applied by TCRdb to the multiplex PCR reads, yields one record per CDR3 protein. In the table there are around 400,000 distinct CDR3 sequences, roughly a quarter of which are singletons.

The sample in question was peripheral blood mononuclear cells (PBMCs), obtained when the disease was refractory, from a patient treated with antithyroid drugs. The sequence was collected from a female donor with Graves disease. The chain employs TRBV6-1 and TRBJ1-1; weak D call: TRBD1 (5 bases). The CDR3 coding sequence is TGTGCCAGCGTGGAGGGGCCCGAGAACACTGAAGCTTTCTTT. As protein: CASVEGPENTEAFF.